The present T cell receptor (beta chain) was sequenced within a study of T cells in Graves' hyperthyroidism and ophthalmopathy. Broader study findings: Blood samples included most of the expanded thyroid clonotypes exceeding 0.001.

At first hyperthyroidism diagnosis, before any ophthalmopathy symptoms, the blood sample was collected. Concerning this clonotype: No antigen is known for it.

RNA transcripts gave rise to amplified TCR beta CDR3 regions. The HTBI primer set served for first-round RT-PCR of the TCR CDR3. TCRdb redid the calling of the multiplex PCR reads with MiXCR, one entry per CDR3 protein. Of 370,000 or so distinct CDR3 sequences in the sample, approximately 15% are singletons; the top ten hold roughly 25%. Trimming removed 5 bases at V and 8 bases at J, with 15 bases between. This CDR3 has 13 residues. Germline assignment: CDR1 MNHNS and CDR2 SASEGT. The V call is TRBV6-1, the J call TRBJ1-2, with D perhaps TRBD1 (5 bases). Specimen: blood. The source is a woman aged 18 to 35 with Graves' hyperthyroidism that later progressed to Graves' ophthalmopathy. CDR3 amino acids: CASSKEVTEGYTF. CDR3 DNA sequence: TGTGCCAGCAGTAAGGAAGTGACAGAAGGCTACACCTTC.